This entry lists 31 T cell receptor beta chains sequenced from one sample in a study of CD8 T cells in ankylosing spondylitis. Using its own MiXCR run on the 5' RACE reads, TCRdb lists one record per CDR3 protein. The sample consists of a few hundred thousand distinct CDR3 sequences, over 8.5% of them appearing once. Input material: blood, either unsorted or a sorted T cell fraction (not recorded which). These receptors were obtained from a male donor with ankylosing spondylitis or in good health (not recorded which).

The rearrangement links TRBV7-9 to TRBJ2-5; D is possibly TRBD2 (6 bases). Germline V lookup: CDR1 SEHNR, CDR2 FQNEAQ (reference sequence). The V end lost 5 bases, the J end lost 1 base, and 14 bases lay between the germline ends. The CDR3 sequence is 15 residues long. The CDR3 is CASSQGRYSQETQYF. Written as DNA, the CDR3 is TGTGCCAGCAGCCAAGGGAGGTACAGCCAAGAGACCCAGTACTTC.

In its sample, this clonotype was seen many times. CDR3 protein: CAIGTTSGGDNEQFF. The CDR3 region has the DNA TGTGCCATCGGAACCACTAGCGGGGGGGACAATGAGCAGTTCTTC. The chain carries TRBV10-3 and TRBJ2-1; 13 nucleotides agree with TRBD2. This CDR3 has 15 amino acids. V gave up 8 bases and J gave up 5 bases; unmatched junction bases: 6. Germline lookup yields CDR1 ENHRY and CDR2 SYGVKD.

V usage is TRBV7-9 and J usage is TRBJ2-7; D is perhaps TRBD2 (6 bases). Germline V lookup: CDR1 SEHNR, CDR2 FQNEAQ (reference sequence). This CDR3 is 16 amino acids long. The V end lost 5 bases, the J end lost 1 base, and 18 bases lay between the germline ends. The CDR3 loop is CASSPSSGLRSYEQYF. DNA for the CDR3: TGTGCCAGCAGCCCCAGTAGCGGACTAAGGTCCTACGAGCAGTACTTC.

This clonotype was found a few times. The CDR3 spells CASSDGTDHTDTQYF. CDR3 nucleotides: TGTGCCAGCTCAGACGGGACGGACCACACAGATACGCAGTATTTT. The chain couples TRBV18 to TRBJ2-3, with D possibly called TRBD1 or TRBD2 (5 bases each). Germline-derived CDR1 and CDR2 are KGHSH and LQKENI. V lost 5 bases to trimming and J lost 2 bases, with 14 bases between them. This CDR3 is 15 amino acids long.

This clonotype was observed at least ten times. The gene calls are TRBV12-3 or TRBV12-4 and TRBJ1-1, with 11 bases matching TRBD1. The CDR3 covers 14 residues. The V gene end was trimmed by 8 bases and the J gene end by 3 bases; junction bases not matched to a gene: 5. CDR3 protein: CASSGQGVDTEAFF. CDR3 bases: TGTGCCAGCTCGGGACAGGGGGTGGACACTGAAGCTTTCTTT.

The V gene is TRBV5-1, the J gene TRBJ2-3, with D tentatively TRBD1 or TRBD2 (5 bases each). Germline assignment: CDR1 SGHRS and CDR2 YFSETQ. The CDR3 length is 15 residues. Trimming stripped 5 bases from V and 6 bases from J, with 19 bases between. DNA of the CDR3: TGCGCCAGCAGGTCCGGGACGGACATGTGGGATACGCAGTATTTT. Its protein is CASRSGTDMWDTQYF.

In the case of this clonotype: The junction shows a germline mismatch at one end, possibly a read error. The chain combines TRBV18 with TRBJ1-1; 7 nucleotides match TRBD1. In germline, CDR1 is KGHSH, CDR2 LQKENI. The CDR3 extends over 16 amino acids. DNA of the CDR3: TGTGCCAGCTCAACCGGACAGGAGTTTATGAACATTGAAGCTTTCTTT. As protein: CASSTGQEFMNIEAFF.

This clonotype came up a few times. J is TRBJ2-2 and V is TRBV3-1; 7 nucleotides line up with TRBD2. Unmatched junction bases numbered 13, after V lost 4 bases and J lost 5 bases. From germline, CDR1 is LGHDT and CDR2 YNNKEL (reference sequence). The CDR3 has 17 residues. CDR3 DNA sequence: TGTGCCAGCAGCCCAAGTGGGAGGGGTCCGGGGACCGGGGAGCTGTTTTTT. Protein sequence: CASSPSGRGPGTGELFF.

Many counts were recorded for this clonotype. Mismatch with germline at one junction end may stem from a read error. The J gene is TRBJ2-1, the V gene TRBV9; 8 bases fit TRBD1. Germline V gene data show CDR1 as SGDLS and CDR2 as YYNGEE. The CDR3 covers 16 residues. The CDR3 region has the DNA TGTGCCAGCAGCGAGGGGGTTGGACAGGGCTACGATGAGCAGTTCTTC. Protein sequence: CASSEGVGQGYDEQFF.

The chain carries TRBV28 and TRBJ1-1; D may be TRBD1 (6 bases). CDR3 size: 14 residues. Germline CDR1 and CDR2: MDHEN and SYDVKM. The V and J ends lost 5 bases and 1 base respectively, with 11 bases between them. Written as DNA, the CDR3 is TGTGCCAGCAGTATTAAACAGGGGAACACTGAAGCTTTCTTT. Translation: CASSIKQGNTEAFF. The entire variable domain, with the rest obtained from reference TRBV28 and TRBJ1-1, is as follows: DVKVTQSSRYLVKRTGEKVFLECVQDMDHENMFWYRQDPGLGLRLIYFSYDVKMKEKGDIPEGYSVSREKKERFSLILESASTNQTSMYLCASSIKQGNTEAFFGQGTRLTVV.

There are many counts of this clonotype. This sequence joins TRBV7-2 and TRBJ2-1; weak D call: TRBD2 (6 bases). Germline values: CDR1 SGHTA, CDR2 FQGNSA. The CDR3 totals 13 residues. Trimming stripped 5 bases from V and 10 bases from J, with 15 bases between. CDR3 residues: CASSLQRDLEQFF. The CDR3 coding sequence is TGTGCCAGCAGCCTTCAGAGGGACTTAGAGCAGTTCTTC.

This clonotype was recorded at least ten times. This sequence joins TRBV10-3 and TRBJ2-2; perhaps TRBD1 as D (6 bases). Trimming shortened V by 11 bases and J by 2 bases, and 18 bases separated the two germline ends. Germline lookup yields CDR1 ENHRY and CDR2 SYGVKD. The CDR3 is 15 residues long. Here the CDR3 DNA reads TGTGCCTTCTCCCCAGGGGCGTCTAACACCGGGGAGCTGTTTTTT. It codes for CAFSPGASNTGELFF.

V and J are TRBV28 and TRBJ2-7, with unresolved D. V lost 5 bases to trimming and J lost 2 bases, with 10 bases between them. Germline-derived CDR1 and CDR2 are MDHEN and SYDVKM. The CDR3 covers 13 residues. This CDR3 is CASSPERTYEQYF. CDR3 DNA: TGTGCCAGCAGTCCCGAGAGGACCTACGAGCAGTACTTC.

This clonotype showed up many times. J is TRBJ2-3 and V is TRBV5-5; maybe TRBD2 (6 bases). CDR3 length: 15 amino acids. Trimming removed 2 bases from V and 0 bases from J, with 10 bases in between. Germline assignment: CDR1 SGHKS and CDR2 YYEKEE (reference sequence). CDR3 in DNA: TGTGCCAGCAGCTTCGGGAGCGAGAGCACAGATACGCAGTATTTT. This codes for CASSFGSESTDTQYF.

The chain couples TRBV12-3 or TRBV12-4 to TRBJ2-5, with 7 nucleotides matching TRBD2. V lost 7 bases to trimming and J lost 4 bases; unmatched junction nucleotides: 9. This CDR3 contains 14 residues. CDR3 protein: CASNHPGEGETQYF. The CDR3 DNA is TGTGCCAGCAACCATCCTGGGGAGGGAGAGACCCAGTACTTC.

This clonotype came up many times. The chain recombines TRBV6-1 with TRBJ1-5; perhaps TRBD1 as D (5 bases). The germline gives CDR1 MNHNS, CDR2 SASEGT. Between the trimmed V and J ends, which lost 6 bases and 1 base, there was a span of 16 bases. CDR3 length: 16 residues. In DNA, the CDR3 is TGTGCCAGCAGCGCTCGGGGGTCTGGGAGCAATCAGCCCCAGCATTTT. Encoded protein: CASSARGSGSNQPQHF.

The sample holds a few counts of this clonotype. CDR3 sequence (DNA): TGTGCCAGCAGGAAGACAGGGGTAGCCGGGGAGCTGTTTTTT. Translating gives CASRKTGVAGELFF. This sequence joins TRBV6-1 and TRBJ2-2; 8 bases map to TRBD1. Trimming cost V 6 bases and J 6 bases; bases outside gene matches: 6. Germline V CDR1 and CDR2: MNHNS, SASEGT. This CDR3 comprises 14 residues.

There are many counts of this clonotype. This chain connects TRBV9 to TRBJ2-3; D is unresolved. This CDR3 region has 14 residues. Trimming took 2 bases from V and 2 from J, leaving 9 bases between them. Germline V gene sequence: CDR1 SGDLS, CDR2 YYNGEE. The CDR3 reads CASSVGDHTDTQYF. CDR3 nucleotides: TGTGCCAGCAGCGTCGGCGACCACACAGATACGCAGTATTTT. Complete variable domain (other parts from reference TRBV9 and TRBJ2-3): DSGVTQTPKHLITATGQRVTLRCSPRSGDLSVYWYQQSLDQGLQFLIQYYNGEERAKGNILERFSAQQFPDLHSELNLSSLELGDSALYFCASSVGDHTDTQYFGPGTRLTVL.

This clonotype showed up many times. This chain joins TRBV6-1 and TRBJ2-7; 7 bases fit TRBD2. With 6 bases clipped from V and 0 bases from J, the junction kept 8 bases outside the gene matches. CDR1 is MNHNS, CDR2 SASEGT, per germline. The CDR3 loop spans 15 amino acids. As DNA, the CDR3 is TGTGCCAGCAGCCCCGCAGCGGGAAGCTCCTACGAGCAGTACTTC. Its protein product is CASSPAAGSSYEQYF.

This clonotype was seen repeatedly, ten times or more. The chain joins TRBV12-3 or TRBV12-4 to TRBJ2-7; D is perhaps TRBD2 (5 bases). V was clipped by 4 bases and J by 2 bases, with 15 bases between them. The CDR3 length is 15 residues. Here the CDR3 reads CASSSAGEYTYEQYF. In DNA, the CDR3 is TGTGCCAGCAGTTCCGCCGGGGAGTACACCTACGAGCAGTACTTC.

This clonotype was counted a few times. The CDR3 DNA follows: TGTGCCAGCAGCCAAGATGGTAGGACACCTTTCTACACCTTC. Translating gives CASSQDGRTPFYTF. The V gene is TRBV3-1, the J gene TRBJ1-2, with D possibly TRBD1 on 5 matching bases. V lost 0 bases to trimming and J lost 10 bases, with 15 bases between them. CDR1 is LGHDT and CDR2 is YNNKEL in the germline V gene (reference sequence). The CDR3 spans 14 residues. The entire variable domain, with the rest obtained from reference TRBV3-1 and TRBJ1-2, is as follows: DTAVSQTPKYLVTQMGNDKSIKCEQNLGHDTMYWYKQDSKKFLKIMFSYNNKELIINETVPNRFSPKSPDKAHLNLHINSLELGDSAVYFCASSQDGRTPFYTFGSGTRLTVV.

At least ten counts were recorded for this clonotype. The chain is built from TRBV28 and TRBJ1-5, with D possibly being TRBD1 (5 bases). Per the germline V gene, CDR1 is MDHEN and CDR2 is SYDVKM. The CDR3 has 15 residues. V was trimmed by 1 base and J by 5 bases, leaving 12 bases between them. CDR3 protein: CASSLYKGTYQPQHF. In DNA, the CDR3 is TGTGCCAGCAGTTTATATAAGGGGACTTATCAGCCCCAGCATTTT.

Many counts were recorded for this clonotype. The CDR3 bases are TGTGCCATCAGTGCCGGGGGGGGGTACGAGCAGTACTTC. Protein sequence: CAISAGGGYEQYF. The genes are TRBV10-3 and TRBJ2-7; 8 bases match TRBD2. J was trimmed by 4 bases and V by 4 bases; bases with no gene match: 3. The CDR3 is made up of 13 amino acids. The germline V gene encodes CDR1 ENHRY and CDR2 SYGVKD.

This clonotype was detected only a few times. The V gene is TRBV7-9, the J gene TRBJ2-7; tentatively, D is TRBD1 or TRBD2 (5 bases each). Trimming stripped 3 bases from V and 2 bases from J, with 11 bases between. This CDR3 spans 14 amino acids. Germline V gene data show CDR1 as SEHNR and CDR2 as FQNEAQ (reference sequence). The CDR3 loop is CASSLGEVAYEQYF. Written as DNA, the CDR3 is TGTGCCAGCAGCTTGGGGGAAGTTGCCTACGAGCAGTACTTC. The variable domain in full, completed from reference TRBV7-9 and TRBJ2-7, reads DTGVSQNPRHKITKRGQNVTFRCDPISEHNRLYWYRQTLGQGPEFLTYFQNEAQLEKSRLLSDRFSAERPKGSFSTLEIQRTEQGDSAMYLCASSLGEVAYEQYFGPGTRLTVT.

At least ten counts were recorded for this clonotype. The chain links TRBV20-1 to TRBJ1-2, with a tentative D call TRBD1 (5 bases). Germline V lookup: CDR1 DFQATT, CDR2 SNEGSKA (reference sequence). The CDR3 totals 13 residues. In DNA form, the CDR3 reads TGCAGCCCGGGGACCGATCACGGCTATGGCTACACCTTC. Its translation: CSPGTDHGYGYTF.

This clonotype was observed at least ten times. DNA for the CDR3: TGCGCCAGCAGCCTGGGACAGGGGTCGAACACTGAAGCTTTCTTT. This codes for CASSLGQGSNTEAFF. The genes are TRBV5-1 and TRBJ1-1, with 10 bases aligning to TRBD1. The CDR3 runs 15 residues. J gave up 1 base and V 4 bases, and 4 bases lay outside the gene matches. Germline CDR1 SGHRS, CDR2 YFSETQ. The full variable domain, its missing parts supplied by reference TRBV5-1 and TRBJ1-1, is KAGVTQTPRYLIKTRGQQVTLSCSPISGHRSVSWYQQTPGQGLQFLFEYFSETQRNKGNFPGRFSGRQFSNSRSEMNVSTLELGDSALYLCASSLGQGSNTEAFFGQGTRLTVV.

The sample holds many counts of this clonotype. The CDR3 protein is CASSPSTPGTDTQYF. The CDR3 DNA follows: TGTGCCAGCAGTCCTTCGACTCCTGGCACAGATACGCAGTATTTT. The V gene is TRBV12-3 or TRBV12-4, the J gene TRBJ2-3, with D uncertain. Trimming removed 5 bases from V and 1 base from J, with 13 bases in between. The CDR3 covers 15 residues.

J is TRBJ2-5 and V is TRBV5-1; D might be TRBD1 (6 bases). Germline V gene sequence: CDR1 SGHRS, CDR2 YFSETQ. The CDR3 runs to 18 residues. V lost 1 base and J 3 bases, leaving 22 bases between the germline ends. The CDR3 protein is CASSLNPIRVRGEETQYF. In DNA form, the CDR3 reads TGCGCCAGCAGCTTGAACCCCATCCGAGTCAGGGGAGAAGAGACCCAGTACTTC.

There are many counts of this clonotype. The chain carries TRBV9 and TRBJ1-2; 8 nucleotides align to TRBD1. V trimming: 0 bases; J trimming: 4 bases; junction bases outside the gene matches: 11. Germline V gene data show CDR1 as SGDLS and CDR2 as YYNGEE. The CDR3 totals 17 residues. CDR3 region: CASSVGIQGAPGYGYTF. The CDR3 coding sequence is TGTGCCAGCAGCGTAGGAATCCAGGGGGCGCCTGGCTATGGCTACACCTTC.

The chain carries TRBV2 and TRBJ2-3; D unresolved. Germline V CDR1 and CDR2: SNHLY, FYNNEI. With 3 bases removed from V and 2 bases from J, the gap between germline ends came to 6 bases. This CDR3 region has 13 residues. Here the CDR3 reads CASSEDATDTQYF. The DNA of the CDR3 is TGTGCCAGCAGTGAGGACGCCACAGATACGCAGTATTTT.

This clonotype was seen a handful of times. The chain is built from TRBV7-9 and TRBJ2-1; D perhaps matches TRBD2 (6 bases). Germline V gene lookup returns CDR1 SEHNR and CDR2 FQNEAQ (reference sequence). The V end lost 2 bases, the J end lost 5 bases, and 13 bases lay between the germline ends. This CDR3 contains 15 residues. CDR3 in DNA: TGTGCCAGCAGCTTAATGTGGAGGGCCAACAATGAGCAGTTCTTC. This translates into CASSLMWRANNEQFF.